The entry that follows covers one TCR beta chain sequence. Germline CDR1 is SGDLS and CDR2 is YYNGEE. V dropped 3 bases and J dropped 5 bases, with 11 bases sitting between them. The CDR3 spans 13 residues. The record originates from a study of radiation and T cells in renal cell carcinoma. As for time point: blood 2 weeks post-SBRT. Treatment reported: 15 Gy SBRT to primary tumor, nephrectomy 4 weeks later. Data came from immunoSEQ multiplex PCR; TCRdb stores just in-frame clones and leaves some out. The sample yields roughly 120,000 clones, over 75% seen once. The source was blood, collected from a patient whose treatment included radiotherapy and nephrectomy. This chain connects TRBV9 to TRBJ2-5, with D possibly TRBD1 on 5 matching bases. The origin of this receptor is a woman aged 55 to 70 with renal cell carcinoma. CDR3 DNA: TGTGCCAGCAGCGCCAATGGGGCGGAGACCCAGTACTTC. Protein product: CASSANGAETQYF. Full variable domain (remainder filled in from reference TRBV9 and TRBJ2-5): DSGVTQTPKHLITATGQRVTLRCSPRSGDLSVYWYQQSLDQGLQFLIQYYNGEERAKGNILERFSAQQFPDLHSELNLSSLELGDSALYFCASSANGAETQYFGPGTRLLVL.